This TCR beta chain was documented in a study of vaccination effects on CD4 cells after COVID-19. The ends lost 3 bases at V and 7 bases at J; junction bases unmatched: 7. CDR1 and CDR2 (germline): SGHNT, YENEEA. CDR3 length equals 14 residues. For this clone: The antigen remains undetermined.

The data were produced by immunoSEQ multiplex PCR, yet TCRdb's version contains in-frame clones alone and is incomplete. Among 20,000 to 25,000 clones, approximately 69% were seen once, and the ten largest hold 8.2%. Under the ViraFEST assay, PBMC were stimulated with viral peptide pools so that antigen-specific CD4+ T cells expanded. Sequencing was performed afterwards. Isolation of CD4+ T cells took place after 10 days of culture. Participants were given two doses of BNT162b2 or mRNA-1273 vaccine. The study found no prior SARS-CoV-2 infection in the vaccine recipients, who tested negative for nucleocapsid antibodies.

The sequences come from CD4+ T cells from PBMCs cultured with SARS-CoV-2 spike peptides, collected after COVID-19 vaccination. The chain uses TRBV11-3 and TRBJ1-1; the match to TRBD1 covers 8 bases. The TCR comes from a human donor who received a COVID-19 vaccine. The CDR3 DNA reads TGTGCCAGCAGCTTCAATCAGGGGGCAAGTGAAGCTTTCTTT. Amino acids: CASSFNQGASEAFF.